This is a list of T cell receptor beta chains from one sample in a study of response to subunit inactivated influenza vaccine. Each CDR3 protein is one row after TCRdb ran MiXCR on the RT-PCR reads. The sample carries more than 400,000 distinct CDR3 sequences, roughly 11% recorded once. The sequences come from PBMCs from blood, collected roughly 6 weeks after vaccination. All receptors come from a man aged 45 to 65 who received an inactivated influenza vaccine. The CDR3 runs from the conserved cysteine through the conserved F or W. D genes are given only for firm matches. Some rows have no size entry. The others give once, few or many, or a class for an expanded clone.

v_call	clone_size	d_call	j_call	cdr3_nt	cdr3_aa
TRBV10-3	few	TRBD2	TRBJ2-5	TGTGCCATCAGTGAGGCCGTGACTAGCAGGCAAGAGACCCAGTACTTC	CAISEAVTSRQETQYF
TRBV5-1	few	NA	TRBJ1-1	TGCGCCAGCAGCGAGGGGGTCCCGAACACTGAAGCTTTCTTT	CASSEGVPNTEAFF
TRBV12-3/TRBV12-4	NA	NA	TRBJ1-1	TGTGCCAGCAGGATCGTAGGGTGGCGGACTGAAGCTTTCTTT	CASRIVGWRTEAFF
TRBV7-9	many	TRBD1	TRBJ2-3	TGTGCCAGCAGAACCGGGACAGGGGTCACAGATACGCAGTATTTT	CASRTGTGVTDTQYF
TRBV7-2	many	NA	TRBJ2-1	TGTGCCAGCAGCTCCTACTACAATGAGCAGTTCTTC	CASSSYYNEQFF
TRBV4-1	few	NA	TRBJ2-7	TGCGCCAGCAGCCAAACACCGAAAGGCTACGAGCAGTACTTC	CASSQTPKGYEQYF
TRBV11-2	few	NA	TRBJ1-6	TGTGCCAGCAGCGCCGACAGGAGCTCCCATTCACCCCTCCACTTT	CASSADRSSHSPLHF
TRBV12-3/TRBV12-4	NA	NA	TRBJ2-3	TGTGCCAGCAGTTGGGCGGGAAGCACAGATACGCAGTATTTT	CASSWAGSTDTQYF
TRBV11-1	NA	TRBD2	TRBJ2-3	TGTGCCAGCAGCTTAGAAAGCGGGGCCGGCACAGATACGCAGTATTTT	CASSLESGAGTDTQYF
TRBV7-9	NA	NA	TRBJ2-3	TGTGCCAGCAGCTTAGGTCTATTTTCCACAGATACGCAGTATTTT	CASSLGLFSTDTQYF
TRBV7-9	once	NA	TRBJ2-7	TGTGCCAGCAGCTCCCTCGGGACATTACACGAGCAGTACTTC	CASSSLGTLHEQYF
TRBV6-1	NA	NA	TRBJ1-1	TGTGCCAGCAGTCAAGTGAGGGGGAACACTGAAGCTTTCTTT	CASSQVRGNTEAFF
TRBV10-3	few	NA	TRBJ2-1	TGTGCCATCAGTGATGTGGGAGTGTCCAACAATGAGCAGTTCTTC	CAISDVGVSNNEQFF
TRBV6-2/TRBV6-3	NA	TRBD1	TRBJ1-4	TGTGCCAGCAGTTACGGCAGGGGGCGTGCAACTAATGAAAAACTGTTTTTT	CASSYGRGRATNEKLFF
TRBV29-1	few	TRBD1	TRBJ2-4	TGCAGCGTTGTGCTAGGGACAGACAAAAACATTCAGTACTTC	CSVVLGTDKNIQYF
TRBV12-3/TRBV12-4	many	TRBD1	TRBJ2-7	TGTGCCAGCAAACCGGGACAGGGCTACGAGCAGTACTTC	CASKPGQGYEQYF
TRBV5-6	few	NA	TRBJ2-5	TGTGCCAGCAGCTTGGCGTCGAGGGGCGGAGAGACCCAGTACTTC	CASSLASRGGETQYF
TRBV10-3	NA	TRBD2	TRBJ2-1	TGTGCCAGCACCGAGGCGGGAGGGCCGAATGAGCAGTTCTTC	CASTEAGGPNEQFF
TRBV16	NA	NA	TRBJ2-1	TGTGCCAGCAGCCAATCATGGGGCATCAATGAGCAGTTCTTC	CASSQSWGINEQFF
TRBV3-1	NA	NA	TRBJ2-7	TGTGCCAGCAGCCAGCCGGGCCAGGTCTCCGAGCAGTACTTC	CASSQPGQVSEQYF
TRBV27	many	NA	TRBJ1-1	TGTGCCAGCAGTTCCCTAACTTCGACCATGAACACTGAAGCTTTCTTT	CASSSLTSTMNTEAFF
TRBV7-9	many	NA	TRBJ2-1	TGTGCCAGCAGCTTAGGTACGAGCGGTGAGCAGTTCTTC	CASSLGTSGEQFF
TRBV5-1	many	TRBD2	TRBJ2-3	TGCGCCAGCAGCGCGGGGGTCGGAGATACGCAGTATTTT	CASSAGVGDTQYF
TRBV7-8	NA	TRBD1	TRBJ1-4	TGTGCCAGCAGCTCACCCGGGGACAGCTATGAAAAACTGTTTTTT	CASSSPGDSYEKLFF
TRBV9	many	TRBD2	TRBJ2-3	TGTGCCAGCGGCGGGGGGCCAGGGGATACGCAGTATTTT	CASGGGPGDTQYF
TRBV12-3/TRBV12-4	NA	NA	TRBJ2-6	TGTGCCAGCAGTTTTGGCAGGCTGGGTGGGGCCAACGTCCTGACTTTC	CASSFGRLGGANVLTF
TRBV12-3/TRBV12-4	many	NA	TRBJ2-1	TGTGCCAGCAGTTTAGTCATACTTTACAATGAGCAGTTCTTC	CASSLVILYNEQFF
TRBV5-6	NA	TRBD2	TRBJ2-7	TGTGCCAGCACCCTGATAATAGCGGGAGGGTACGAGCAGTACTTC	CASTLIIAGGYEQYF
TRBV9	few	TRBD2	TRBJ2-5	TGTGCCAGCAGCCCAACGGGACTAGCGGGGGCCAGTGGAGAGACCCAGTACTTC	CASSPTGLAGASGETQYF
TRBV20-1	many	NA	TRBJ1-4	TGCAGTGCTAGCTTGGGGGGCAAATTCGAAAAACTGTTTTTT	CSASLGGKFEKLFF
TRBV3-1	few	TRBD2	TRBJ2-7	TGTGCCAGCAGCCAAGATCTCCCTAGCGGTACCTACGAGCAGTACTTC	CASSQDLPSGTYEQYF
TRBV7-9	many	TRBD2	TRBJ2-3	TGTGCCAGCAGGGAGGGACTAGTCACAGATACGCAGTATTTT	CASREGLVTDTQYF
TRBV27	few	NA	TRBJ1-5	TGTGCCAGCAAGAAAATGGGGGCTCCTAGCAATCAGCCCCAGCATTTT	CASKKMGAPSNQPQHF
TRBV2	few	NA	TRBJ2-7	TGTGCCAGCATTGGCAGGGACTCCTACGAGCAGTACTTC	CASIGRDSYEQYF
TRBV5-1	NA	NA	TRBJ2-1	TGCGCCAGCAGCACTAGGGGGGCTGAGCAGTTCTTC	CASSTRGAEQFF
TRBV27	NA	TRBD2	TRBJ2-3	TGTGCCAGCAGTTTCAGTAGGGGACTAGCGGGGGCCCGCACAGATACGCAGTATTTT	CASSFSRGLAGARTDTQYF
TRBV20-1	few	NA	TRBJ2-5	TGCAGTGCTACAATGGAGACCCAGTACTTC	CSATMETQYF
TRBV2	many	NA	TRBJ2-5	TGTGCCAGCAGTCAGGGGCAAGAGACCCAGTACTTC	CASSQGQETQYF
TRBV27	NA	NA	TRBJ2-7	TGTGCCAGCAGTGCCAAGCCGACTACCTACGAGCAGTACTTC	CASSAKPTTYEQYF
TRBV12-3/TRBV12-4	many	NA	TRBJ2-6	TGTGCCAGCAGTTTCTGGAGGGGGGCCAACGTCCTGACTTTC	CASSFWRGANVLTF
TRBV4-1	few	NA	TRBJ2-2	TGCGCCAGCAGCCAAGTCCCCTCCGCAGGACAAAGGGGCACCGGGGAGCTGTTTTTT	CASSQVPSAGQRGTGELFF
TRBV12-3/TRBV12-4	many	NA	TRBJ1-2	TGTGCCAGCAGTCTCCCTACTTCTAACTATGGCTACACCTTC	CASSLPTSNYGYTF
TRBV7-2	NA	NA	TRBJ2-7	TGTGCCAGCAGCTTAGAAGAGCTCCAGTACTTC	CASSLEELQYF
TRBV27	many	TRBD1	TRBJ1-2	TGTGCCAGCAGTTTATTGGGGACAGGGTTTGGCTACACCTTC	CASSLLGTGFGYTF
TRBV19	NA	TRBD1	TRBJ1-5	TGTGCCAGTAGTATAGTCACCGGGACAGGGGGCAATCAGCCCCAGCATTTT	CASSIVTGTGGNQPQHF
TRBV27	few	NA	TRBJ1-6	TGTGCCAGCAGTTTAGGGGTGGATAATTCACCCCTCCACTTT	CASSLGVDNSPLHF
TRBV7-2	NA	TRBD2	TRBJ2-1	TGTGCCAGCAGCTTAGACCTAGCGGTCCTCGGGGATGAGCAGTTCTTC	CASSLDLAVLGDEQFF
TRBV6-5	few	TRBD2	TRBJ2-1	TGTGCCAGCAGTTTGACTAGCGGGAACGGCGGGCAGTTCTTC	CASSLTSGNGGQFF
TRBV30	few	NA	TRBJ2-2	TGTGCCTGGAGCGACGGAGGGTTCGGACCCGGGGAGCTGTTTTTT	CAWSDGGFGPGELFF
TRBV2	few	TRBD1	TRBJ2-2	TGTGCCAGCAGGGCCGGGACAGTGAACACCGGGGAGCTGTTTTTT	CASRAGTVNTGELFF